This T cell receptor beta chain was profiled in a study of T cell responses to AZD1222 COVID-19 vaccine. Regarding the study as a whole: Spike-specific TCRs gained breadth and depth after people received two AZD1222 doses. Just a handful of AZD1222 recipients were seropositive at baseline. Regions 160-218 and 743-854 dominated among vaccine-associated CD4 TCRs spanning spike.

Germline V gene sequence: CDR1 LGHDT, CDR2 YNNKEL (reference sequence). The CDR3 has 13 residues. V lost 4 bases and J lost 4, with 10 bases in between. This clone was counted a single time. No antigen is known for it. The repertoire was sequenced with immunoSEQ multiplex PCR; TCRdb's copy has only in-frame clones and lacks some. The repertoire holds around 100,000 clones, with around 81% as singletons. This sample comprised peripheral blood, obtained on day 0 of AZD1222 vaccination. The receptor was isolated from an adult in good health. The chain carries TRBV3-1 (or the pseudogene TRBV3-2) and TRBJ1-2, with D perhaps matching TRBD1 (6 bases). CDR3 sequence reads: CASSPDRIYGYTF. Written as DNA, the CDR3 is TGTGCCAGCAGCCCTGACAGGATCTATGGCTACACCTTC.